Here is one T cell receptor (beta chain) with its context. A J-beta primer mix and a sample-barcoded 5' primer were used in a second PCR of roughly 6 to 11 cycles. One entry per CDR3 protein, called by TCRdb with MiXCR from the 5' RACE reads. The repertoire holds about 1.5 million distinct CDR3 sequences, about 43% seen once, with 7.9% in the top ten. The entry originates in a study of blood T cells in healthy people across ages. Per the germline V gene, CDR1 is SEHNR and CDR2 is FQNEAQ (reference sequence). Trimming left V 4 bases short and J 9 bases short, with 13 bases between. The CDR3 extends over 12 amino acids.

The TCR was taken from a woman in her late teens or twenties in good health. The chain has TRBV7-9 and TRBJ2-7; D is unresolved. The sequenced sample was blood. The CDR3, as DNA: TGTGCCAGCAGCTCACCGACCTCCGGGCAGTACTTC. Translation gives CASSSPTSGQYF.